Below are 10 T cell receptor beta chains sequenced from a single sample in a study of T-cell reconstitution after alpha-beta-depleted transplantation in children (dated by TCRdb to 2016 to 2018). Receptor libraries were prepared by PCR. The sequencer was an Illumina HiSeq 2500. Molecular barcoding was employed in the preparation of TCR libraries, with unique molecular identifiers being used to normalize TCRbeta repertoire quantification. TCRdb ran its own pipeline on the public reads, namely fastp trimming at Q25 and MiXCR clone calling, and kept in-frame beta chains. Identical CDR3 proteins give one entry, which carries the most common genes and DNA. This sample gives approximately 1,000,000 distinct CDR3 sequences in total; about 29% of them show up just once. 28% of the sample rests with the top ten. The sample's treatment or condition label, in plain terms: allogeneic hematopoietic cell transplantation with graft depleted of TCRalphabeta T cells and CD19 B cells.

The sample consisted of PBMCs, mostly from graft donor cells, taken 360 days after TCRalphabeta/CD19-depleted stem cell transplant. The receptors shown here come from a boy under three years old who had a stem cell transplant for SCID, so the T cells may come from the graft donor.

The chain joins TRBV29-1 to TRBJ1-1; TRBD1 matches at 7 bases. CDR1 is SQVTM and CDR2 is ANQGSEA in the germline V gene. Trimming at V came to 3 bases and at J to 6 bases, leaving 4 bases not matched to a gene. The CDR3 is 12 residues long. The CDR3 here is CSVERDSSEAFF. The CDR3 DNA follows: TGCAGCGTTGAGAGGGACAGCTCTGAAGCTTTCTTT.

This clonotype was picked up a small number of times. V is TRBV5-1 and J is TRBJ1-1, with TRBD1 as a possible D gene (6 bases). Germline values: CDR1 SGHRS, CDR2 YFSETQ. The CDR3 is made up of 16 amino acids. Trimming took 2 bases from V and 8 from J, leaving 22 bases between them. CDR3 DNA sequence: TGCGCCAGCAGCTTCGGGACACTACCCTATGGGCGGGAAGCTTTCTTT. Amino acid sequence: CASSFGTLPYGREAFF.

V is TRBV12-3 or TRBV12-4 and J is TRBJ2-2; 14 bases line up with TRBD2. The CDR3 covers 17 residues. Trimming at V came to 6 bases and at J to 4 bases, leaving 7 bases not matched to a gene. CDR3 DNA sequence: TGTGCCAGCAGCCGGACTAGCGGGGGGCCAGTCACCGGGGAGCTGTTTTTT. It codes for CASSRTSGGPVTGELFF.

The chain uses TRBV7-9 and TRBJ2-7; D might be TRBD2 (7 bases). Trimming took off 0 bases at V and 6 bases at J, with 15 bases between the two ends. This CDR3 has 15 amino acids. The germline V gene encodes CDR1 SEHNR and CDR2 FQNEAQ (reference sequence). CDR3 bases: TGTGCCAGCAGCTTAGCGGGCGGGGGCCCCAGCGAGCAGTACTTC. It specifies CASSLAGGGPSEQYF. Together with reference TRBV7-9 and TRBJ2-7, the CDR3 gives the full variable domain: DTGVSQNPRHKITKRGQNVTFRCDPISEHNRLYWYRQTLGQGPEFLTYFQNEAQLEKSRLLSDRFSAERPKGSFSTLEIQRTEQGDSAMYLCASSLAGGGPSEQYFGPGTRLTVT.

The chain employs TRBV15 and TRBJ2-7; D could derive from TRBD1 or TRBD2 (5 bases each). V was shortened by 0 bases and J by 4 bases, with 16 bases between the two germline ends. CDR1 LNHNV and CDR2 YYDKDF come from the germline V gene (reference sequence). CDR3 length: 16 residues. This CDR3 reads CATSRDSSSGRYEQYF. As DNA, the CDR3 is TGTGCCACCAGCAGAGATAGTTCCTCGGGACGGTACGAGCAGTACTTC.

In this sample, this clonotype turned up a few times. The chain's CDR3 is CASSLETHSYEQYF. DNA for the CDR3: TGTGCCAGCAGCTTAGAGACCCACTCCTACGAGCAGTACTTC. The rearrangement joins TRBV7-9 to TRBJ2-7, with D unresolved. Trimming shortened V by 1 base and J by 0 bases, and 7 bases separated the two germline ends. This CDR3 is 14 amino acids long. Looked up from germline, CDR1 is SEHNR and CDR2 is FQNEAQ (reference sequence).

The chain carries TRBV15 and TRBJ1-5; D possibly corresponds to TRBD1 (5 bases). Trimming took 3 bases from V and 0 from J, leaving 6 bases between them. CDR1 LNHNV and CDR2 YYDKDF come from the germline V gene (reference sequence). The CDR3 spans 14 residues. The CDR3 coding sequence is TGTGCCACCAGCAGGGGGGATAGCAATCAGCCCCAGCATTTT. This translates into CATSRGDSNQPQHF.

This clonotype came up a few times. The CDR3 region is CASGGGYEQFF. DNA for the CDR3: TGTGCCAGTGGGGGGGGCTATGAGCAGTTCTTC. The J gene is TRBJ2-1, the V gene TRBV7-6, with D perhaps matching TRBD2 (7 bases). The CDR3 sequence is 11 residues long. V gave up 9 bases and J gave up 8 bases, with 11 bases separating them. The germline CDR1 and CDR2 sequences are SGHVS and FNYEAQ.

This clonotype was detected many times. The V call is TRBV4-3, the J call TRBJ2-7; no clear D. V gave up 0 bases and J gave up 3 bases, with 9 bases separating them. The CDR3 runs 14 residues. CDR1 and CDR2 (germline): LGHNA, YSLEER. The chain's CDR3 is CASSQDRTFYEQYF. The DNA of the CDR3 is TGCGCCAGCAGCCAAGATCGGACCTTCTACGAGCAGTACTTC.

This chain joins TRBV6-1 and TRBJ2-2; D is perhaps TRBD1 (5 bases). Germline V gives CDR1 MNHNS, CDR2 SASEGT. Deletions cut 7 bases from V and 4 bases from J, with 13 bases between. CDR3 length: 14 amino acids. This chain's CDR3 is CASIAGLGTGELFF. The CDR3 region has the DNA TGTGCCAGCATTGCAGGGTTGGGCACCGGGGAGCTGTTTTTT.